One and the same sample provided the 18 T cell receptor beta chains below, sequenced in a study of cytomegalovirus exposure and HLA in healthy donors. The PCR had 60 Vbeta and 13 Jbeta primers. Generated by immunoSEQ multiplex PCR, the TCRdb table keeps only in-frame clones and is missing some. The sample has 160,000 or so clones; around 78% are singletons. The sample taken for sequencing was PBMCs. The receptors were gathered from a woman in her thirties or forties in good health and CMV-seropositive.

CDR3 residues: CASSVAFRGGYNEQFF. In DNA form, the CDR3 reads TGTGCCAGCAGCGTAGCTTTCAGGGGAGGGTACAATGAGCAGTTCTTC. The chain carries TRBV9 and TRBJ2-1; D is possibly TRBD2 (7 bases). The CDR3 spans 16 residues. Germline V CDR1 and CDR2: SGDLS, YYNGEE. Trimming took 0 bases from V and 4 from J, leaving 14 bases between them.

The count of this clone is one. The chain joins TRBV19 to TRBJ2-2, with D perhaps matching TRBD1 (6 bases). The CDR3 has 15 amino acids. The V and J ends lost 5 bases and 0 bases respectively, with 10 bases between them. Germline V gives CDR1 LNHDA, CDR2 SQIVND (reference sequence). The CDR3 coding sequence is TGTGCCAGTAGTGTACAGGGTCCGAACACCGGGGAGCTGTTTTTT. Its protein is CASSVQGPNTGELFF. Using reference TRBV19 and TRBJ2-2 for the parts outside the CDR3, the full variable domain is DGGITQSPKYLFRKEGQNVTLSCEQNLNHDAMYWYRQDPGQGLRLIYYSQIVNDFQKGDIAEGYSVSREKKESFPLTVTSAQKNPTAFYLCASSVQGPNTGELFFGEGSRLTVL.

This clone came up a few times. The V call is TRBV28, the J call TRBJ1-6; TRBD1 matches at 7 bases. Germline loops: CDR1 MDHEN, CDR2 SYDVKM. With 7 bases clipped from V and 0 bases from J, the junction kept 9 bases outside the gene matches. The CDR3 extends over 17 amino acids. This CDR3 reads CASTSGTASSYNSPLHF. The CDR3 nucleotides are TGTGCCAGCACTTCCGGGACAGCGAGCTCCTATAATTCACCCCTCCACTTT. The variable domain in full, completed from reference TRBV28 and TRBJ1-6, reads DVKVTQSSRYLVKRTGEKVFLECVQDMDHENMFWYRQDPGLGLRLIYFSYDVKMKEKGDIPEGYSVSREKKERFSLILESASTNQTSMYLCASTSGTASSYNSPLHFGNGTRLTVT.

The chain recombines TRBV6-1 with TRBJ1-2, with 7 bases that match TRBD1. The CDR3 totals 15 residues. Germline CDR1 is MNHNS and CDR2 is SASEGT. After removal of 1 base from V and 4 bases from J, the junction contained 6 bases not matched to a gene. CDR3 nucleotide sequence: TGTGCCAGCAGTGAAGGAACAGGGGTGGGCTATGGCTACACCTTC. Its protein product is CASSEGTGVGYGYTF.

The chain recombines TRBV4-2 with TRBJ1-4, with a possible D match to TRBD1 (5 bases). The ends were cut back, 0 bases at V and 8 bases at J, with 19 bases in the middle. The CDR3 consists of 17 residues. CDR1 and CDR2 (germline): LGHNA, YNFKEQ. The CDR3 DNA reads TGTGCCAGCAGCCAAGAAGGAGGGACCCCGATGGGAGAAAAACTGTTTTTT. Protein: CASSQEGGTPMGEKLFF.

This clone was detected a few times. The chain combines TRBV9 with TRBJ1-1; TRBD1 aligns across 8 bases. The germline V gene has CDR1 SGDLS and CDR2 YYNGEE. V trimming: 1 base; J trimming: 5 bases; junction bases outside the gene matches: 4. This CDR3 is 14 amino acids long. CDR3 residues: CASSVQGAGTEAFF. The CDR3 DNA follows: TGTGCCAGCAGCGTACAGGGGGCAGGGACTGAAGCTTTCTTT. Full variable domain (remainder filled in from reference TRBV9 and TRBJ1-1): DSGVTQTPKHLITATGQRVTLRCSPRSGDLSVYWYQQSLDQGLQFLIQYYNGEERAKGNILERFSAQQFPDLHSELNLSSLELGDSALYFCASSVQGAGTEAFFGQGTRLTVV.

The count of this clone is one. The CDR3: CASSYASGRAYEQYF. CDR3 DNA sequence: TGTGCCAGCAGTTACGCAAGCGGACGAGCCTACGAGCAGTACTTC. The chain couples TRBV6-5 to TRBJ2-7; D may be TRBD2 (5 bases). The CDR3 covers 15 residues. V was shortened by 2 bases and J by 2 bases, with 13 bases between the two germline ends. Germline assignment: CDR1 MNHEY and CDR2 SVGAGI.

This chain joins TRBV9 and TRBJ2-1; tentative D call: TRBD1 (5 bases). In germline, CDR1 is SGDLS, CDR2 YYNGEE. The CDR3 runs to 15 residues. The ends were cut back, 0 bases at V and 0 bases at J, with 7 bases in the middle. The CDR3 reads CASSVDRFSYNEQFF. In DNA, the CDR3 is TGTGCCAGCAGCGTAGACAGGTTCTCCTACAATGAGCAGTTCTTC.

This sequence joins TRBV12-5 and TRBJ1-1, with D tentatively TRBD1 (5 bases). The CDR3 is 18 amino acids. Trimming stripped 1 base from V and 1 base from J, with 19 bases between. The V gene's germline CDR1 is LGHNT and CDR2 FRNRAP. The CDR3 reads CASGLAFHQGSGNTEAFF. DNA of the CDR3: TGTGCTAGTGGTTTGGCTTTCCATCAGGGCTCGGGGAACACTGAAGCTTTCTTT.

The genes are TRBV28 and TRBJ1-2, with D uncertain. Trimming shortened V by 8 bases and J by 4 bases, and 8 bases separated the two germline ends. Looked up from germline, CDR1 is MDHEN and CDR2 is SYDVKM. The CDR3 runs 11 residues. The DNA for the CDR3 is TGTGCCAGCGGGCGGGGCTATGGCTACACCTTC. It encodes CASGRGYGYTF.

This chain's CDR3 is CASSLGQASGNTIYF. CDR3 nucleotides: TGTGCCAGCAGCCTGGGACAGGCGAGTGGAAACACCATATATTTT. The V and J genes are TRBV11-2 and TRBJ1-3, with TRBD1 identical over 8 bases. Germline V gives CDR1 SGHAT, CDR2 FQNNGV. This CDR3 region has 15 residues. Trimming took 5 bases from V and 3 from J; bases not matched to a gene: 6.

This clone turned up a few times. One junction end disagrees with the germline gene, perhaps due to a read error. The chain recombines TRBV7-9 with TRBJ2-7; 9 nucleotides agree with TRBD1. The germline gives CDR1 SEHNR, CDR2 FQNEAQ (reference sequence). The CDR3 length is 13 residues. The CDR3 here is CSSSFGDREKQYF. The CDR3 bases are TGTTCCAGCAGCTTCGGGGACAGGGAGAAGCAGTACTTC.

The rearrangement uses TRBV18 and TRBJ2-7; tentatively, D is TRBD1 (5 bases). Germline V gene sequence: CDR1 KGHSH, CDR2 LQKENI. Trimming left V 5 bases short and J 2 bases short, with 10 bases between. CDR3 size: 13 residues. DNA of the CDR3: TGTGCCAGCTCAACAGGTTTCGCCTACGAGCAGTACTTC. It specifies CASSTGFAYEQYF.

The CDR3 DNA follows: TGTGCCTGGAGAGACCAGGACAGGATCCTTTATGGCTACACCTTC. Translated, it gives CAWRDQDRILYGYTF. The J gene is TRBJ1-2, the V gene TRBV30; 7 bases agree with TRBD1. The V and J ends lost 3 bases and 5 bases, in that order; junction bases with no gene match: 12. The germline gives CDR1 GTSNPN, CDR2 SVGIG (reference sequence). The CDR3 consists of 15 residues.

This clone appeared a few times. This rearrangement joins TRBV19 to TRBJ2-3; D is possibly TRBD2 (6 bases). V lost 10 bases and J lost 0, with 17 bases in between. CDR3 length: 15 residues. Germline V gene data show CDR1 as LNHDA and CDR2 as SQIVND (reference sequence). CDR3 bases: TGTGCCACCGGGGTAGCGGCCACTAGCACAGATACGCAGTATTTT. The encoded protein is CATGVAATSTDTQYF.

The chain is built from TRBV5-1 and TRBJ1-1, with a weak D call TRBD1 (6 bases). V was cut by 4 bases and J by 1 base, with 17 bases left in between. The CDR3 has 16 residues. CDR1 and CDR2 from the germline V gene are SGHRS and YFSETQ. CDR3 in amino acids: CASSTTGSNPNTEAFF. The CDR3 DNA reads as TGCGCCAGCAGCACTACAGGGTCGAACCCGAACACTGAAGCTTTCTTT.

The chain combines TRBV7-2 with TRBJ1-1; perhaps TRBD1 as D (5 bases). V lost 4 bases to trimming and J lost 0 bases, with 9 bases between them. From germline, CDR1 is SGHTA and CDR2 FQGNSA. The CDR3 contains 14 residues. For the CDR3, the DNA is TGTGCCAGCAGCTATGGACATATGAACACTGAAGCTTTCTTT. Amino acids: CASSYGHMNTEAFF.

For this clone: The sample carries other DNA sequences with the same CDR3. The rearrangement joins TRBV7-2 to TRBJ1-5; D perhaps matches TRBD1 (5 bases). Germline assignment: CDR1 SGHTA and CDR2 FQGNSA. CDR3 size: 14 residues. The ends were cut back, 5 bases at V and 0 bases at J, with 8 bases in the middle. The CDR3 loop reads CASSRDSSNQPQHF. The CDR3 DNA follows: TGTGCCAGCAGCAGAGACAGTAGCAATCAGCCCCAGCATTTT.